These 18 T cell receptor beta chains originate from one sample sequenced in a study of shared clonotypes between healthy human individuals. Measured with immunoSEQ multiplex PCR; TCRdb has only the in-frame clones, and not every one. The sample has over a million clones, around 95% seen once. Sequenced material: naive CD4+ T cells sorted from blood. Subset in this sample: CD45RA+ positively selected. The origin of the receptors is a man younger than 40 in good health.

The rearrangement uses TRBV27 and TRBJ2-2, with D unresolved. Trimming stripped 5 bases from V and 7 bases from J, with 14 bases between. Germline V gene sequence: CDR1 MNHEY, CDR2 SMNVEV (reference sequence). This CDR3 contains 14 residues. The CDR3 spells CASSPRAIGGELFF. CDR3 in DNA: TGTGCCAGCAGTCCACGGGCAATAGGCGGGGAGCTGTTTTTT.

The chain couples TRBV19 to TRBJ2-1; TRBD1 aligns across 7 bases. The CDR3 covers 16 residues. Germline-derived CDR1 and CDR2 are LNHDA and SQIVND (reference sequence). V shed 5 bases and J 0 bases; nucleotides not matched to a gene: 7. In DNA, the CDR3 is TGTGCCAGTAGTGACCCGGGACAGAGCTCCTACAATGAGCAGTTCTTC. Translation: CASSDPGQSSYNEQFF.

This rearrangement joins TRBV29-1 to TRBJ2-7, with a possible D match to TRBD1 (5 bases). Trimming cost V 1 base and J 3 bases, with 16 bases left between them. CDR1 is SQVTM and CDR2 is ANQGSEA in the germline V gene. The CDR3 has 15 amino acids. This CDR3 is CSVEVALNRGYEQYF. As DNA, the CDR3 is TGCAGCGTTGAAGTTGCCCTTAATAGGGGCTACGAGCAGTACTTC.

The genes are TRBV11-3 and TRBJ2-3; perhaps TRBD2 as D (6 bases). Germline V gives CDR1 SGHNT, CDR2 YENEEA. The CDR3 totals 13 residues. V was trimmed by 2 bases and J by 4 bases, leaving 7 bases between them. The CDR3 sequence is CASSLTSPDTQYF. For the CDR3, the DNA is TGTGCCAGCAGCTTAACTAGCCCAGATACGCAGTATTTT.

The chain has TRBV6-5 and TRBJ1-1; no reliable D call. The CDR3 totals 15 residues. Between the trimmed V and J ends, which lost 0 bases and 4 bases, there was a span of 12 bases. The germline CDR1 and CDR2 sequences are MNHEY and SVGAGI. CDR3 nucleotides: TGTGCCAGCAGTTACTCGTTTAAGGTCCCCACTGAAGCTTTCTTT. Protein: CASSYSFKVPTEAFF.

Worth noting for this clone: The sample has other DNA sequences that encode this CDR3 too. The chain uses TRBV5-4 and TRBJ1-1; D gene unclear. The CDR3 loop spans 15 amino acids. CDR1 SGHNT and CDR2 YYREEE come from the germline V gene (reference sequence). V was shortened by 0 bases and J by 1 base, with 10 bases between the two germline ends. CDR3: CASSLETGRNTEAFF. The CDR3 nucleotides read TGTGCCAGCAGCTTGGAAACGGGGAGGAACACTGAAGCTTTCTTT. The variable domain in full, completed from reference TRBV5-4 and TRBJ1-1, reads ETGVTQSPTHLIKTRGQQVTLRCSSQSGHNTVSWYQQALGQGPQFIFQYYREEENGRGNFPPRFSGLQFPNYSSELNVNALELDDSALYLCASSLETGRNTEAFFGQGTRLTVV.

V is TRBV5-5 and J is TRBJ1-1, with no clear D. The germline gives CDR1 SGHKS, CDR2 YYEKEE (reference sequence). The CDR3 is made up of 13 amino acids. Trimming removed 4 bases from V and 7 bases from J, with 14 bases in between. CDR3 sequence (DNA): TGTGCCAGCAGCCCCCGACCGACTTATGAAGCTTTCTTT. This translates into CASSPRPTYEAFF.

V and J are TRBV2 and TRBJ1-5; the D is unclear. The CDR3 covers 11 residues. CDR1 SNHLY and CDR2 FYNNEI come from the germline V gene. Trimming left V 6 bases short and J 5 bases short, with 5 bases between. The CDR3 DNA follows: TGTGCCAGCAGAGATGATCAGCCCCAGCATTTT. Its protein product is CASRDDQPQHF. The complete variable domain, with remaining parts taken from reference TRBV2 and TRBJ1-5, reads EPEVTQTPSHQVTQMGQEVILRCVPISNHLYFYWYRQILGQKVEFLVSFYNNEISEKSEIFDDQFSVERPDGSNFTLKIRSTKLEDSAMYFCASRDDQPQHFGDGTRLSIL.

The count of this clone is one. The V call is TRBV9, the J call TRBJ2-1; TRBD2 matches 8 bases. CDR1 and CDR2 (germline): SGDLS, YYNGEE. V dropped 3 bases and J dropped 9; count of bases not matched to a gene: 8. This CDR3 region has 14 residues. The CDR3 is CASSAPGLVGEQFF. DNA for the CDR3: TGTGCCAGCAGCGCCCCGGGACTAGTGGGTGAGCAGTTCTTC.

V is TRBV5-6 and J is TRBJ1-2; D perhaps matches TRBD1 (5 bases). The V and J ends lost 4 bases and 8 bases respectively, with 12 bases between them. Germline CDR1 reads SGHDT; CDR2 reads YYEEEE. The CDR3 contains 12 residues. The DNA of the CDR3 is TGTGCCAGCAGCCCGCAGGGCTTCGGCTACACCTTC. Translated, it gives CASSPQGFGYTF.

J is TRBJ2-7 and V is TRBV7-9; 8 nucleotides line up with TRBD1. Germline V gene lookup returns CDR1 SEHNR and CDR2 FQNEAQ (reference sequence). Germline trimming cut 7 bases from V and 4 bases from J; bases unmatched to any gene: 9. The CDR3 runs to 14 residues. CDR3 sequence reads: CASNLAGGGYEQYF. The CDR3, as DNA: TGTGCCAGCAATCTTGCAGGGGGCGGGTACGAGCAGTACTTC.

This clone was counted a single time. The chain carries TRBV10-3 and TRBJ1-1; D remains ambiguous. The V gene's germline CDR1 is ENHRY and CDR2 SYGVKD. V shed 10 bases and J shed 5 bases, with 17 bases lying between them. The CDR3 loop spans 13 amino acids. The DNA of the CDR3 is TGTGCCACTCGACGGAATGTAGGGACTGAAGCTTTCTTT. Its protein product is CATRRNVGTEAFF.

This clone appeared a few times. The V gene is TRBV2, the J gene TRBJ2-7; TRBD1 aligns across 8 bases. The CDR3 totals 14 residues. Trimming removed 5 bases from V and 8 bases from J; junction bases left unmatched: 11. Germline CDR1 is SNHLY and CDR2 is FYNNEI. The DNA of the CDR3 is TGTGCCAGCAGTCCCGGGACAGGTCGTTTCAAGCAGTACTTC. It encodes CASSPGTGRFKQYF.

The chain carries TRBV5-1 and TRBJ2-1; D ambiguous. Germline V gene sequence: CDR1 SGHRS, CDR2 YFSETQ. The germline V and J ends were trimmed by 0 bases and 0 bases, with 4 bases remaining between them. The CDR3 spans 14 residues. CDR3 DNA: TGCGCCAGCAGCTTGGAAAACTCCTACAATGAGCAGTTCTTC. It translates to CASSLENSYNEQFF. Together with reference TRBV5-1 and TRBJ2-1, the CDR3 gives the full variable domain: KAGVTQTPRYLIKTRGQQVTLSCSPISGHRSVSWYQQTPGQGLQFLFEYFSETQRNKGNFPGRFSGRQFSNSRSEMNVSTLELGDSALYLCASSLENSYNEQFFGPGTRLTVL.

The rearrangement uses TRBV6-5 and TRBJ2-5, with TRBD1 matching 12 bases. The V segment lost 2 bases and the J segment 7 bases; nucleotides outside the gene matches: 5. The V gene's germline CDR1 is MNHEY and CDR2 SVGAGI. The CDR3 covers 15 residues. CDR3 sequence reads: CASSYTGTGGGTQYF. Here the CDR3 DNA reads TGTGCCAGCAGTTACACGGGGACAGGGGGCGGGACCCAGTACTTC.

This CDR3 reads CASSVKGAGGYGYTF. The CDR3 bases are TGTGCCAGCAGCGTCAAAGGGGCGGGAGGCTATGGCTACACCTTC. The V gene is TRBV5-5, the J gene TRBJ1-2, with D tentatively TRBD1 (5 bases). There are 15 residues in the CDR3. Between the trimmed V and J ends, which lost 4 bases and 4 bases, there was a span of 17 bases. In germline, CDR1 is SGHKS, CDR2 YYEKEE (reference sequence).

The rearrangement links TRBV18 to TRBJ2-1; possible D gene TRBD2, 6 bases. The V and J ends lost 2 bases and 4 bases respectively, with 18 bases between them. Germline V lookup: CDR1 KGHSH, CDR2 LQKENI. The CDR3 runs 17 residues. The CDR3 protein is CASSPMGSGTVYNEQFF. The DNA of the CDR3 is TGTGCCAGCTCACCAATGGGTAGCGGCACTGTTTACAATGAGCAGTTCTTC.

With regard to this clone: Germline is not matched at one junction end, which may reflect a read error. The V call is TRBV11-2, the J call TRBJ2-1; 11 bases map to TRBD2. Germline V gene lookup returns CDR1 SGHAT and CDR2 FQNNGV. This CDR3 region has 15 residues. The CDR3 is CASSLVPGLAVASVF. The CDR3, as DNA: TGTGCCAGCAGCTTAGTACCGGGACTAGCGGTGGCCTCAGTCTTC. Together with reference TRBV11-2 and TRBJ2-1, the CDR3 gives the full variable domain: EAGVAQSPRYKIIEKRQSVAFWCNPISGHATLYWYQQILGQGPKLLIQFQNNGVVDDSQLPKDRFSAERLKGVDSTLKIQPAKLEDSAVYLCASSLVPGLAVASVFGPGTRLTVL.